Listed here are 10 T cell receptor beta chains from one sample, sequenced in a study of shared clonotypes between healthy human individuals. Naive CD8 isolation took CD45RO-negative cells positively selected for CCR7 and excluded terminally differentiated effector memory CD45RA+ cells. Measured with immunoSEQ multiplex PCR; TCRdb has only the in-frame clones, and not every one. The top ten hold 1.5% to 2% of the sample, which has around 1,900,000 clones, 80% to 95% seen once. Sequencing was performed on naive CD8+ T cells from PBMCs. These receptors were collected from a man aged 18 to 30 in good health. Some clones in this sample may be carry-over from other donors' samples.

Regarding this clone: This specimen includes other DNA sequences encoding the same CDR3. The chain links TRBV4-1 to TRBJ2-7; D not resolved. Trimming took 1 base from V and 2 from J, leaving 6 bases between them. The CDR3 extends over 13 amino acids. The V gene's germline CDR1 is MGHRA and CDR2 YSYEKL. This CDR3 is CASSQGPAYEQYF. The CDR3 DNA sequence: TGCGCCAGCAGCCAAGGTCCAGCCTACGAGCAGTACTTC.

This chain uses TRBV7-9 with TRBJ2-7, with a tentative D call TRBD1 (6 bases). Germline V CDR1 and CDR2: SEHNR, FQNEAQ (reference sequence). CDR3 length: 15 residues. Trimming took 1 base from V and 0 from J, leaving 10 bases between them. The CDR3 protein is CASSLEDSFSYEQYF. CDR3 DNA: TGTGCCAGCAGCTTAGAGGACAGCTTCTCCTACGAGCAGTACTTC.

The J gene is TRBJ1-6, the V gene TRBV7-9; D unclear. V shed 3 bases and J shed 7 bases, with 4 bases lying between them. Per the germline V gene, CDR1 is SEHNR and CDR2 is FQNEAQ (reference sequence). This CDR3 has 12 residues. The CDR3 region has the DNA TGTGCCAGCAGCTTGAGCAATTCACCCCTCCACTTT. Amino acids: CASSLSNSPLHF.

This rearrangement joins TRBV5-6 to TRBJ1-3; D is unclear. Looked up from germline, CDR1 is SGHDT and CDR2 is YYEEEE. The CDR3 sequence is 13 residues long. Trimming shortened V by 3 bases and J by 4 bases, and 8 bases separated the two germline ends. The CDR3: CASSYGGGNTIYF. CDR3 coding DNA: TGTGCCAGCAGCTACGGCGGGGGAAACACCATATATTTT.

The gene calls are TRBV6-5 and TRBJ2-2, with a weak D call TRBD1 (5 bases). Per the germline V gene, CDR1 is MNHEY and CDR2 is SVGAGI. CDR3 length: 14 amino acids. With 6 bases removed from V and 1 base from J, the gap between germline ends came to 9 bases. Here the CDR3 reads CASSQGGNTGELFF. The DNA of the CDR3 is TGTGCCAGCAGCCAGGGTGGGAACACCGGGGAGCTGTTTTTT.

The chain links TRBV28 to TRBJ2-3, with D perhaps TRBD1 (6 bases). CDR3 length: 12 amino acids. CDR1 is MDHEN and CDR2 is SYDVKM in the germline V gene. Trimming took off 4 bases at V and 11 bases at J, with 13 bases between the two ends. The CDR3 region is CASSWAGQRQYF. The CDR3 DNA reads as TGTGCCAGCAGTTGGGCCGGACAGCGGCAGTATTTT.

The chain has TRBV28 and TRBJ1-2; TRBD1 might be the D (5 bases). V lost 6 bases and J 6 bases, leaving 20 bases between the germline ends. The CDR3 contains 15 residues. The germline V gene encodes CDR1 MDHEN and CDR2 SYDVKM. The CDR3 sequence: CASSLGRGLLHGYTF. CDR3 nucleotides: TGTGCCAGCAGCTTAGGGCGGGGCCTCCTACATGGCTACACCTTC.

This clone was counted once. The chain combines TRBV7-6 with TRBJ1-1, with unresolved D. Per the germline V gene, CDR1 is SGHVS and CDR2 is FNYEAQ. Between the trimmed V and J ends, which lost 7 bases and 0 bases, there was a span of 9 bases. There are 13 residues in the CDR3. In nucleotides, the CDR3 is TGTGCCAGCACCCCGGGTATGAACACTGAAGCTTTCTTT. This codes for CASTPGMNTEAFF.

CDR3 residues: CATSSAGTVQETQYF. The CDR3, as DNA: TGTGCCACCAGCAGCGCCGGGACAGTCCAAGAGACCCAGTACTTC. This chain joins TRBV15 and TRBJ2-5, with TRBD1 matching 7 bases. With 3 bases clipped from V and 1 base from J, the junction kept 5 bases outside the gene matches. The CDR3 totals 15 residues. Per the germline V gene, CDR1 is LNHNV and CDR2 is YYDKDF (reference sequence).

The chain recombines TRBV25-1 with TRBJ2-3; possibly TRBD2 for D (6 bases). The CDR3 contains 16 residues. Germline V gene lookup returns CDR1 MGHDK and CDR2 SYGVNS. Trimming pared 2 bases from V and 2 bases from J, leaving 14 bases between. CDR3 DNA: TGTGCCAGCAGTGAAGGGGGGTGGGCCCACACAGATACGCAGTATTTT. It translates to CASSEGGWAHTDTQYF.